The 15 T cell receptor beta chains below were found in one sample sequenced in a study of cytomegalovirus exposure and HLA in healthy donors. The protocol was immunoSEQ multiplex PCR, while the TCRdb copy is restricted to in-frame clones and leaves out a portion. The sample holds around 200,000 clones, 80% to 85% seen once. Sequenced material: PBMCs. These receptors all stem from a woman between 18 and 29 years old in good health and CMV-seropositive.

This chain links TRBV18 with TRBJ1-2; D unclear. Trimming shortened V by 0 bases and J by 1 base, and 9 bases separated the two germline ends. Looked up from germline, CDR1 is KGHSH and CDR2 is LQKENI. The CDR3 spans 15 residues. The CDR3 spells CASSPPPGNNYGYTF. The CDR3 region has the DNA TGTGCCAGCTCACCACCGCCAGGAAATAACTATGGCTACACCTTC.

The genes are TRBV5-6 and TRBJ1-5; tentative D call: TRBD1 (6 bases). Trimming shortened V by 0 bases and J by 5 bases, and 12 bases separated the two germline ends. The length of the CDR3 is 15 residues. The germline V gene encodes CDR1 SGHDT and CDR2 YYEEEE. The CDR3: CASSLAGDDYQPQHF. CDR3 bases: TGTGCCAGCAGCTTGGCAGGGGACGATTATCAGCCCCAGCATTTT.

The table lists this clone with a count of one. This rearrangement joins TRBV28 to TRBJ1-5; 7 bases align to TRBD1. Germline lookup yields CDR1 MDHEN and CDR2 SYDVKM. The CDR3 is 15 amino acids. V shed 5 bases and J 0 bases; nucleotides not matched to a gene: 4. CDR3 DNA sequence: TGTGCCAGCAGTAGGGACAGTAGTAGCAATCAGCCCCAGCATTTT. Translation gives CASSRDSSSNQPQHF.

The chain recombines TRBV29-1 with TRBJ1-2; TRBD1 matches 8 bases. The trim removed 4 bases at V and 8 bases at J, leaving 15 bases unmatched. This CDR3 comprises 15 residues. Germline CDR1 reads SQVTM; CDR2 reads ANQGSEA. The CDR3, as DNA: TGCAGCGTTGGCCTACTGGGACAGGCGACGCGGGGCTACACCTTC. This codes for CSVGLLGQATRGYTF.

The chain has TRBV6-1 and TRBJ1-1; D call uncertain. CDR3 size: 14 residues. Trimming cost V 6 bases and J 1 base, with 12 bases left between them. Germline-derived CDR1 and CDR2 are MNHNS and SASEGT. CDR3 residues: CASSEKNRNTEAFF. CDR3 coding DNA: TGTGCCAGCAGCGAGAAAAACCGGAACACTGAAGCTTTCTTT.

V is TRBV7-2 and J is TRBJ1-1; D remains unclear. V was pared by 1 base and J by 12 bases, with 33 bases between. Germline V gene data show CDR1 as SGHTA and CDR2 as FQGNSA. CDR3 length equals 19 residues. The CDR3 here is CASSLVGVISFEDGFRTFF. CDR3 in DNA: TGTGCCAGCAGCTTAGTGGGAGTGATCTCCTTCGAGGACGGATTTAGAACTTTCTTT.

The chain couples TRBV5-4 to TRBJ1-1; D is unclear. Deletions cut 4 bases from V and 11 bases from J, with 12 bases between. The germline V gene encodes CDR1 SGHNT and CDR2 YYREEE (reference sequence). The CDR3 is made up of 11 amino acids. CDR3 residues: CASSNQVEAFF. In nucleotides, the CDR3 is TGTGCCAGCAGCAACCAAGTGGAGGCTTTCTTT. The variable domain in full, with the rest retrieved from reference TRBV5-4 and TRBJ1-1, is ETGVTQSPTHLIKTRGQQVTLRCSSQSGHNTVSWYQQALGQGPQFIFQYYREEENGRGNFPPRFSGLQFPNYSSELNVNALELDDSALYLCASSNQVEAFFGQGTRLTVV.

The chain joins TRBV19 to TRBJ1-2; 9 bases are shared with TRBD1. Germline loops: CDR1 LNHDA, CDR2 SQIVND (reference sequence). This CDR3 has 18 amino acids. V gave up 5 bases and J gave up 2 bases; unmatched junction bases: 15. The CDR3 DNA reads TGTGCCAGTAGTCCCGCCCCGGGACAGGGAACTTTGAACTATGGCTACACCTTC. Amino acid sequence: CASSPAPGQGTLNYGYTF.

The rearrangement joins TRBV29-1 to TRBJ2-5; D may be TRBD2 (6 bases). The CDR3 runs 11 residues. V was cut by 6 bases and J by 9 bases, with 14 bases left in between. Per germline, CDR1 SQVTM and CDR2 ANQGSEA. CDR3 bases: TGCAGCGTGGGGCGTGGAGGGGCCCAGTACTTC. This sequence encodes CSVGRGGAQYF.

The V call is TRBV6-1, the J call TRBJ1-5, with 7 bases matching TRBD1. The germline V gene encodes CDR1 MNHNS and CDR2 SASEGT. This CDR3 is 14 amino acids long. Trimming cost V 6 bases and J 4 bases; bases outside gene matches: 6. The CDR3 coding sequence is TGTGCCAGCAGACAGGGGTCGGAGAATCAGCCCCAGCATTTT. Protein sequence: CASRQGSENQPQHF.

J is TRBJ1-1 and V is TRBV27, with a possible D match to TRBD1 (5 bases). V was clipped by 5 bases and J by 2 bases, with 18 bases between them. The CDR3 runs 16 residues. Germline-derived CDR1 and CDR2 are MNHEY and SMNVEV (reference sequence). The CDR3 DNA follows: TGTGCCAGCAGTCCCGGGGGGTTAGCCTCAAACACTGAAGCTTTCTTT. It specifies CASSPGGLASNTEAFF.

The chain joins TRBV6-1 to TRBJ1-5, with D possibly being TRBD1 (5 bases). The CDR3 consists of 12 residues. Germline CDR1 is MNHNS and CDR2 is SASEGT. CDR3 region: CAGGERNQPQHF. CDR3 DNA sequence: TGTGCGGGGGGTGAGAGAAATCAGCCCCAGCATTTT.

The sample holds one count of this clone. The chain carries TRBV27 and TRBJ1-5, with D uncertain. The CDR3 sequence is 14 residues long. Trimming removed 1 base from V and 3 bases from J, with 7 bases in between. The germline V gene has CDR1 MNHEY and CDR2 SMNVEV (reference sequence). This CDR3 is CASSLFRFNQPQHF. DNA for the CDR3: TGTGCCAGCAGTTTATTCAGATTCAATCAGCCCCAGCATTTT.

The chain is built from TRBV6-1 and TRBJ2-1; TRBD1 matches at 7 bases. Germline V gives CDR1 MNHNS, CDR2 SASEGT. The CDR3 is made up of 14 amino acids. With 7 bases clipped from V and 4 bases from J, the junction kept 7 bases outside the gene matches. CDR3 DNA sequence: TGTGCCAGCACCGGGACAGACCTTTACAATGAGCAGTTCTTC. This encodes CASTGTDLYNEQFF.

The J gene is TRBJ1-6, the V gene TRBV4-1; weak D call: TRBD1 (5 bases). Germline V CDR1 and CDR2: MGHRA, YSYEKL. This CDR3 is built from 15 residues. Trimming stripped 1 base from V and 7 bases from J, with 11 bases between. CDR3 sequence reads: CASSQGIGGNSPLHF. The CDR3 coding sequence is TGCGCCAGCAGCCAAGGAATCGGGGGAAATTCACCCCTCCACTTT.